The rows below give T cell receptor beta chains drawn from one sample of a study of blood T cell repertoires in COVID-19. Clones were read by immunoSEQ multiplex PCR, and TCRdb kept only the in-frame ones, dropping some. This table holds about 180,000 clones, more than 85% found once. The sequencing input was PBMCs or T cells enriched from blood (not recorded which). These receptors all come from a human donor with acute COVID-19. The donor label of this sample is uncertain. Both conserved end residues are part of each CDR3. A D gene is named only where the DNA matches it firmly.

CASSLSGIQETQYF	TRBJ2-5	TRBV5-4	NA
CASSLVRTGGKDEQFF	TRBJ2-1	TRBV7-2	TRBD1
CASSSKGQRGVDTEAFF	TRBJ1-1	TRBV5-1	TRBD1
CASSGRGDSPLHF	TRBJ1-6	TRBV4-3	NA
CASSLLDRANYGYTF	TRBJ1-2	TRBV7-2	NA
CASSPKPGQGSSSYNSPLHF	TRBJ1-6	TRBV4-1	TRBD1
CASSPYLEGEQYF	TRBJ2-7	TRBV9	NA
CASSESTTAIYGYTF	TRBJ1-2	TRBV5-5	NA
CASSLYDTQYF	TRBJ2-3	TRBV3-1/TRBV3-2	NA
CASSIGLGQGNGGYTF	TRBJ1-2	TRBV19	TRBD1
CASSPPGRESGNTIYF	TRBJ1-3	TRBV18	NA
CASSIAAGSNTEAFF	TRBJ1-1	TRBV19	NA
CASSMEGRSPLHF	TRBJ1-6	TRBV19	NA